Listed here are 26 T cell receptor beta chains from one sample, sequenced in a study of blood T cell repertoires in COVID-19. The assay was immunoSEQ multiplex PCR, and TCRdb's table has in-frame clones only and misses some. This repertoire shows about 49,000 clones, approximately 86% found once; its top ten account for 14%. The sequencing sample was made of peripheral blood. Receptors were obtained from a human donor in a cohort sampled during active COVID-19.

V gene TRBV7-9 combines with J gene TRBJ2-7, with 8 bases identical to TRBD2. Unmatched junction bases numbered 6, after V lost 5 bases and J lost 0 bases. Germline lookup yields CDR1 SEHNR and CDR2 FQNEAQ (reference sequence). The CDR3 loop spans 15 amino acids. The CDR3 loop is CASSLTGTSSYEQYF. In DNA form, the CDR3 reads TGTGCCAGCAGCCTGACCGGGACTAGCTCCTACGAGCAGTACTTC.

The rearrangement joins TRBV5-1 to TRBJ2-4, with 9 bases that match TRBD2. The germline V gene has CDR1 SGHRS and CDR2 YFSETQ. The CDR3 consists of 16 residues. V gave up 0 bases and J gave up 3 bases; unmatched junction bases: 4. CDR3: CASSLVLAGNKNIQYF. In DNA, the CDR3 is TGCGCCAGCAGCTTGGTTCTAGCGGGGAACAAAAACATTCAGTACTTC. The full variable domain, with the rest looked up from reference TRBV5-1 and TRBJ2-4, is KAGVTQTPRYLIKTRGQQVTLSCSPISGHRSVSWYQQTPGQGLQFLFEYFSETQRNKGNFPGRFSGRQFSNSRSEMNVSTLELGDSALYLCASSLVLAGNKNIQYFGAGTRLSVL.

The J gene is TRBJ1-3, the V gene TRBV7-2, with TRBD1 as a possible D gene (5 bases). The V end was cut by 2 bases, the J end by 6 bases, with 14 bases between. In germline, CDR1 is SGHTA, CDR2 FQGNSA. The length of the CDR3 is 15 residues. The chain's CDR3 is CASSLTTLGANTIYF. CDR3 in DNA: TGTGCCAGCAGCTTAACGACACTTGGGGCAAACACCATATATTTT. The full variable domain, completed using reference TRBV7-2 and TRBJ1-3, is GAGVSQSPSNKVTEKGKDVELRCDPISGHTALYWYRQSLGQGLEFLIYFQGNSAPDKSGLPSDRFSAERTGGSVSTLTIQRTQQEDSAVYLCASSLTTLGANTIYFGEGSWLTVV.

This clone was seen just once. The V and J genes are TRBV5-1 and TRBJ2-1, with D tentatively TRBD1 (6 bases). The CDR3 runs 15 residues. V was cut by 0 bases and J by 3 bases, with 10 bases left in between. CDR1 is SGHRS, CDR2 YFSETQ, per germline. The CDR3 loop reads CASSLDGQIYNEQFF. CDR3 bases: TGCGCCAGCAGCTTGGATGGACAGATCTACAATGAGCAGTTCTTC.

A single count supports this clone. The chain links TRBV2 to TRBJ2-3; the match to TRBD2 covers 15 bases. The CDR3 is 15 residues long. Germline V gene data show CDR1 as SNHLY and CDR2 as FYNNEI. V shed 3 bases and J 6 bases; nucleotides not matched to a gene: 1. CDR3 in amino acids: CASSDGTSGRDTQYF. The DNA for the CDR3 is TGTGCCAGCAGTGATGGGACTAGCGGGAGGGATACGCAGTATTTT. Drawing the rest from reference TRBV2 and TRBJ2-3, the complete variable domain is EPEVTQTPSHQVTQMGQEVILRCVPISNHLYFYWYRQILGQKVEFLVSFYNNEISEKSEIFDDQFSVERPDGSNFTLKIRSTKLEDSAMYFCASSDGTSGRDTQYFGPGTRLTVL.

V usage is TRBV25-1 and J usage is TRBJ1-4, with 8 bases aligning to TRBD1. Germline V gives CDR1 MGHDK, CDR2 SYGVNS. The CDR3 has 16 residues. The junction had 9 bases not matched to a gene; V was cut back by 2 bases and J by 7 bases. DNA of the CDR3: TGTGCCAGCAGTGAAAGGGGCGGGACAGGACTTGAAAAACTGTTTTTT. Translated, it gives CASSERGGTGLEKLFF.

V is TRBV7-3 and J is TRBJ2-2, with TRBD2 as a possible D gene (6 bases). The CDR3 spans 15 residues. With 2 bases removed from V and 2 bases from J, the gap between germline ends came to 9 bases. Germline V gene lookup returns CDR1 SGHTA and CDR2 FQGTGA. The CDR3 spells CASSLSGVNTGELFF. In nucleotides, the CDR3 is TGTGCCAGCAGCTTATCGGGGGTAAACACCGGGGAGCTGTTTTTT.

This clone came up once. The V gene is TRBV3-1 (or the pseudogene TRBV3-2), the J gene TRBJ2-7, with D unresolved. V was pared by 0 bases and J by 0 bases, with 9 bases between. Per the germline V gene, CDR1 is LGHDT and CDR2 is YNNKEL (reference sequence). The CDR3 totals 15 residues. Here the CDR3 DNA reads TGTGCCAGCAGCCAAGACCTACTGAGCTCCTACGAGCAGTACTTC. Its translation: CASSQDLLSSYEQYF.

The genes are TRBV7-3 and TRBJ1-1, with TRBD1 matching 7 bases. This CDR3 is 13 amino acids long. Germline V CDR1 and CDR2: SGHTA, FQGTGA. The V and J ends lost 6 bases and 1 base, in that order; junction bases with no gene match: 2. As DNA, the CDR3 is TGTGCCAGCAGGGACAGGCCGAACACTGAAGCTTTCTTT. It yields the protein CASRDRPNTEAFF.

The genes are TRBV2 and TRBJ2-1, with D tentatively TRBD1 (5 bases). This CDR3 is built from 13 residues. With 6 bases removed from V and 14 bases from J, the gap between germline ends came to 20 bases. The germline gives CDR1 SNHLY, CDR2 FYNNEI. The CDR3 nucleotides are TGTGCCAGCAGCAAACAACCCCTAGGGGATGAGTTCTTC. Its protein is CASSKQPLGDEFF.

The V call is TRBV15, the J call TRBJ1-2; D may be TRBD1 (5 bases). Germline V CDR1 and CDR2: LNHNV, YYDKDF (reference sequence). The V end lost 3 bases, the J end lost 5 bases, and 16 bases lay between the germline ends. The CDR3 loop spans 15 amino acids. The CDR3 sequence is CATSSTTEPRYGYTF. CDR3 DNA: TGTGCCACCAGCAGCACGACAGAGCCCCGATATGGCTACACCTTC.

The genes are TRBV7-2 and TRBJ2-1; TRBD2 aligns across 12 bases. V was clipped by 8 bases and J by 4 bases; unmatched bases: 12. Germline loops: CDR1 SGHTA, CDR2 FQGNSA. The CDR3 runs to 17 residues. The CDR3 region has the DNA TGTGCCAGCGCGTTCCCCCCTAGCGGGGGGGCGTACAATGAGCAGTTCTTC. Translated, it gives CASAFPPSGGAYNEQFF.

This clone was found a few times. The chain is built from TRBV28 and TRBJ1-5; D gene unclear. Per the germline V gene, CDR1 is MDHEN and CDR2 is SYDVKM. The length of the CDR3 is 12 residues. V was clipped by 6 bases and J by 4 bases, with 7 bases between them. The CDR3 protein is CASRGPNQPQHF. CDR3 nucleotide sequence: TGTGCCAGCAGGGGCCCAAATCAGCCCCAGCATTTT.

This clone was observed a single time. The CDR3 nucleotides are TGCGCCAGCAGCTTGGGACAGCACGGCTACACCTTC. It translates to CASSLGQHGYTF. This chain links TRBV5-1 with TRBJ1-2, with D tentatively TRBD1 (5 bases). The CDR3 is 12 residues long. Germline V gives CDR1 SGHRS, CDR2 YFSETQ. The germline V and J ends were trimmed by 0 bases and 8 bases, with 8 bases remaining between them. Filled out from reference TRBV5-1 and TRBJ1-2, the complete variable domain reads KAGVTQTPRYLIKTRGQQVTLSCSPISGHRSVSWYQQTPGQGLQFLFEYFSETQRNKGNFPGRFSGRQFSNSRSEMNVSTLELGDSALYLCASSLGQHGYTFGSGTRLTVV.

The rearrangement joins TRBV28 to TRBJ2-5; 10 nucleotides match TRBD2. J gave up 3 bases and V 3 bases, and 4 bases lay outside the gene matches. The CDR3 extends over 15 amino acids. The germline gives CDR1 MDHEN, CDR2 SYDVKM. CDR3 nucleotide sequence: TGTGCCAGCAGTTTGGCTAGCGGGAGAAAAGAGACCCAGTACTTC. The encoded protein is CASSLASGRKETQYF.

The chain combines TRBV28 with TRBJ1-1, with D perhaps TRBD1 (5 bases). Germline assignment: CDR1 MDHEN and CDR2 SYDVKM. CDR3 length equals 16 residues. V shed 4 bases and J shed 2 bases, with 17 bases lying between them. CDR3 region: CASSSHTTVPNTEAFF. The CDR3, as DNA: TGTGCCAGCAGTTCACACACGACAGTTCCAAACACTGAAGCTTTCTTT.

This chain joins TRBV18 and TRBJ1-1; 7 bases line up with TRBD1. Losses at the gene ends were 6 bases for V and 1 base for J; bases not matched to a gene: 8. The CDR3 extends over 15 amino acids. The germline V gene encodes CDR1 KGHSH and CDR2 LQKENI. The CDR3 loop reads CASSPRTGTNTEAFF. As DNA, the CDR3 is TGTGCCAGCTCCCCAAGGACAGGTACGAACACTGAAGCTTTCTTT.

This sequence joins TRBV18 and TRBJ2-1; 9 nucleotides match TRBD2. CDR1 is KGHSH, CDR2 LQKENI, per germline. The CDR3 is 15 amino acids. With V trimmed by 3 bases and J by 4 bases, 4 bases remained unmatched. The CDR3 nucleotides read TGTGCCAGCTCACCGGCTAGCGGGGCTTACAATGAGCAGTTCTTC. Protein product: CASSPASGAYNEQFF.

The chain has TRBV12-3 or TRBV12-4 and TRBJ2-2; D gene ambiguous. The CDR3 sequence is 13 residues long. V was cut by 6 bases and J by 4 bases, with 9 bases left in between. This chain's CDR3 is CASSKSGTGELFF. The CDR3 DNA follows: TGTGCCAGCAGCAAATCGGGCACCGGGGAGCTGTTTTTT.

DNA for the CDR3: TGTGCCAGCAGCTCGGGGACAGGGGGCACTGAAGCTTTCTTT. As protein: CASSSGTGGTEAFF. V usage is TRBV7-3 and J usage is TRBJ1-1; TRBD1 aligns across 11 bases. The germline V gene encodes CDR1 SGHTA and CDR2 FQGTGA. The V and J ends lost 4 bases and 4 bases, in that order; junction bases with no gene match: 2. The CDR3 extends over 14 amino acids.

The chain employs TRBV11-1 and TRBJ2-2, with TRBD1 matching 8 bases. V trimming: 6 bases; J trimming: 2 bases; junction bases outside the gene matches: 8. The CDR3 extends over 16 amino acids. The germline CDR1 and CDR2 sequences are SGHAT and FQDESV (reference sequence). CDR3 amino acids: CASRKADRVNTGELFF. The CDR3 DNA reads as TGTGCCAGCAGGAAGGCGGACAGGGTTAACACCGGGGAGCTGTTTTTT.

The chain couples TRBV6-2 or TRBV6-3 to TRBJ1-5; D remains unclear. Trimming removed 2 bases from V and 2 bases from J, with 10 bases in between. The CDR3 totals 15 residues. Germline CDR1 reads MNHEY; CDR2 reads SVGEGT. The CDR3 loop reads CASSYKGSGNQPQHF. CDR3 in DNA: TGTGCCAGCAGTTACAAGGGTAGCGGCAATCAGCCCCAGCATTTT.

The chain carries TRBV9 and TRBJ2-1; 8 nucleotides match TRBD2. The V gene end was trimmed by 0 bases and the J gene end by 3 bases; junction bases not matched to a gene: 11. Germline loops: CDR1 SGDLS, CDR2 YYNGEE. The CDR3 consists of 18 residues. For the CDR3, the DNA is TGTGCCAGCAGCGTAGGTGGGGGAAGCGGGGGCCTCTACAATGAGCAGTTCTTC. It codes for CASSVGGGSGGLYNEQFF. Combining the CDR3 with reference TRBV9 and TRBJ2-1 gives the whole variable domain DSGVTQTPKHLITATGQRVTLRCSPRSGDLSVYWYQQSLDQGLQFLIQYYNGEERAKGNILERFSAQQFPDLHSELNLSSLELGDSALYFCASSVGGGSGGLYNEQFFGPGTRLTVL.

V usage is TRBV15 and J usage is TRBJ2-5, with D unresolved. V was cut by 0 bases and J by 0 bases, with 8 bases left in between. The V gene's germline CDR1 is LNHNV and CDR2 YYDKDF (reference sequence). This CDR3 is built from 15 residues. As DNA, the CDR3 is TGTGCCACCAGCAGAGATTTTTCGTACCAAGAGACCCAGTACTTC. This sequence encodes CATSRDFSYQETQYF.

The rearrangement joins TRBV6-6 to TRBJ1-2; D not resolved. The CDR3 totals 13 residues. V shed 6 bases and J shed 8 bases, with 16 bases lying between them. The germline CDR1 and CDR2 sequences are MNHNY and SVGAGI (reference sequence). CDR3 bases: TGTGCCAGCAGACCCAGCGAAGATCCCGGCTACACCTTC. Residues: CASRPSEDPGYTF.

The V call is TRBV27, the J call TRBJ2-2; 7 nucleotides match TRBD2. Germline lookup yields CDR1 MNHEY and CDR2 SMNVEV (reference sequence). The CDR3 runs to 14 residues. V dropped 3 bases and J dropped 7; count of bases not matched to a gene: 5. As DNA, the CDR3 is TGTGCCAGCAGTTTCCGATGGGAGGGCGGGGAGCTGTTTTTT. This sequence encodes CASSFRWEGGELFF.